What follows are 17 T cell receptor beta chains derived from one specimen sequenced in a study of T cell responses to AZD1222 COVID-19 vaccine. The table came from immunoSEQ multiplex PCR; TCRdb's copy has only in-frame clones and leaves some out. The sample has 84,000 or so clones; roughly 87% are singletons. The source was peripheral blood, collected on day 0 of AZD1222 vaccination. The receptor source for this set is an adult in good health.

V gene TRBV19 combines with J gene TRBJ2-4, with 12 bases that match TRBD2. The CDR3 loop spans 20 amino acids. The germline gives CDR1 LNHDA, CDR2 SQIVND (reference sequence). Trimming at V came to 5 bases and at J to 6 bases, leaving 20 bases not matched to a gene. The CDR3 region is CASSVEGTSGRINHGNIQYF. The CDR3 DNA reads TGTGCCAGTAGTGTCGAGGGTACTAGCGGGAGGATCAATCACGGAAACATTCAGTACTTC.

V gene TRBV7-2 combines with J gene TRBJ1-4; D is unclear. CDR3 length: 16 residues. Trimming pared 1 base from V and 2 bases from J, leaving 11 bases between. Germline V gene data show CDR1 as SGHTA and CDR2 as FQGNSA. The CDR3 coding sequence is TGTGCCAGCAGCTTAGTAGGAGTGAATACTAATGAAAAACTGTTTTTT. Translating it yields CASSLVGVNTNEKLFF.

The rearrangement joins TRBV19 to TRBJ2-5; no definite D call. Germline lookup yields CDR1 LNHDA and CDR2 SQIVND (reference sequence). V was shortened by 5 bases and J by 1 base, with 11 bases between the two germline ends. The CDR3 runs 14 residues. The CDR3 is CASSQQAFQETQYF. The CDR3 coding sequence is TGTGCCAGTAGTCAGCAGGCCTTCCAAGAGACCCAGTACTTC.

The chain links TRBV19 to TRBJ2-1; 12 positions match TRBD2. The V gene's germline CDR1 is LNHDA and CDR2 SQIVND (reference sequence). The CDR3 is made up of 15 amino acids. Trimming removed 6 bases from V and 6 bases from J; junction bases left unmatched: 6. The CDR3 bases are TGTGCCAGTAGCGGGACTAGCGGGTACAGCAATGAGCAGTTCTTC. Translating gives CASSGTSGYSNEQFF.

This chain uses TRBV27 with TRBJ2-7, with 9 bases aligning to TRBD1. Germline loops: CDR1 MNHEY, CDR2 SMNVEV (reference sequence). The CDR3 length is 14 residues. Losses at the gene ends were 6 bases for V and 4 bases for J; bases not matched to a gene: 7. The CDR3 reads CASRRPGQGYEQYF. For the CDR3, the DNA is TGTGCCAGCAGAAGACCGGGACAGGGTTACGAGCAGTACTTC.

The CDR3 loop is CAWSGRRGGNQPQHF. DNA of the CDR3: TGTGCCTGGAGTGGAAGGCGAGGGGGTAATCAGCCCCAGCATTTT. The rearrangement uses TRBV30 and TRBJ1-5; tentatively, D is TRBD1 (6 bases). The germline CDR1 and CDR2 sequences are GTSNPN and SVGIG (reference sequence). The V gene lost 1 base and the J gene lost 4 bases, with 14 bases spanning the gap. The CDR3 has 15 amino acids.

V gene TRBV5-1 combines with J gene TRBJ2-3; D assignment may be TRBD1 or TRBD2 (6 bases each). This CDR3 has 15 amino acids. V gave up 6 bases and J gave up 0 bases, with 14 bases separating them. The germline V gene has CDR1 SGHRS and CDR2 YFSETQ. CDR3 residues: CASTIGGFSTDTQYF. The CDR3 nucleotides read TGCGCCAGCACTATAGGGGGGTTTAGCACAGATACGCAGTATTTT.

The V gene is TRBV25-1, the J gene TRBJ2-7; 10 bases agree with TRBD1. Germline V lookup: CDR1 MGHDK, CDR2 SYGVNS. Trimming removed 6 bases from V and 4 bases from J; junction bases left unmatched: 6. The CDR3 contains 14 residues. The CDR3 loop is CASRGTGERYEQYF. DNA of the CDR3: TGTGCCAGCAGGGGGACAGGGGAAAGGTACGAGCAGTACTTC.

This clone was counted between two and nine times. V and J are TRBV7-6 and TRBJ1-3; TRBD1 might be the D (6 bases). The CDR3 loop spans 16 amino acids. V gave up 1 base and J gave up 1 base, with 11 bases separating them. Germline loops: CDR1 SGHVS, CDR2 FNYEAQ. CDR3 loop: CASSLEGVGSGNTIYF. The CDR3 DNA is TGTGCCAGCAGCTTAGAGGGGGTTGGTTCTGGAAACACCATATATTTT.

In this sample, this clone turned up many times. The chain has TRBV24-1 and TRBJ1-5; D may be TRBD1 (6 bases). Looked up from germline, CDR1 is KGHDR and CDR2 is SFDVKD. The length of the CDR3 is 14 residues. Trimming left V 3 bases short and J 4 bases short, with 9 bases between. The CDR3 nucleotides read TGTGCCACCAGTGATAACAGGGAGAATCAGCCCCAGCATTTT. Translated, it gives CATSDNRENQPQHF.

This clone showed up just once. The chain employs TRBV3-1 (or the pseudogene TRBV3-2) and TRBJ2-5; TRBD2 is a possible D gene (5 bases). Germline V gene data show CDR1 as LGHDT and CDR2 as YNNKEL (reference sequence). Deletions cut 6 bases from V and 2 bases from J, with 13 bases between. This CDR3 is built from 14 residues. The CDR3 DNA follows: TGTGCCAGCAGACTATCGGGGAATCAAGAGACCCAGTACTTC. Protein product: CASRLSGNQETQYF.

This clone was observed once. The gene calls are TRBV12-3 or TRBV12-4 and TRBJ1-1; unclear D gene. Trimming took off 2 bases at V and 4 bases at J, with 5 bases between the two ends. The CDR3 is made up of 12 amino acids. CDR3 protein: CASSLRSTEAFF. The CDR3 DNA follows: TGTGCCAGCAGTTTACGGTCCACTGAAGCTTTCTTT.

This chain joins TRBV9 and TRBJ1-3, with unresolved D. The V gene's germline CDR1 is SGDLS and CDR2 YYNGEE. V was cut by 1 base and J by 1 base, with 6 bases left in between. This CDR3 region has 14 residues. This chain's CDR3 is CASSVMGSGNTIYF. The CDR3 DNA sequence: TGTGCCAGCAGCGTAATGGGATCTGGAAACACCATATATTTT.

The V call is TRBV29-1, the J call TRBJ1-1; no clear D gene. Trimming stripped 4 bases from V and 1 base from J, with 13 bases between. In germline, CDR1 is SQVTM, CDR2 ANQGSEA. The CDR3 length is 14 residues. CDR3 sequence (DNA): TGCAGCGTTGCGTCGGCGGGCGGGAACACTGAAGCTTTCTTT. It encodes CSVASAGGNTEAFF.

The CDR3 region has the DNA TGTGCCAGCAGCTTAGCTCATAGTCAGGGGGCGGTCTACAATGAGCAGTTCTTC. Protein product: CASSLAHSQGAVYNEQFF. The rearrangement uses TRBV7-6 and TRBJ2-1; TRBD1 agrees at 8 bases. The V gene's germline CDR1 is SGHVS and CDR2 FNYEAQ. With 0 bases clipped from V and 3 bases from J, the junction kept 10 bases outside the gene matches. CDR3 size: 18 residues.

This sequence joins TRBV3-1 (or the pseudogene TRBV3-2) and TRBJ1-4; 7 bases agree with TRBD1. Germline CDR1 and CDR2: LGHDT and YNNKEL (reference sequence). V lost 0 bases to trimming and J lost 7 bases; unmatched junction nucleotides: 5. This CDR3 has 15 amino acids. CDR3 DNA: TGTGCCAGCAGCCAAGAGCAGGGGGGAGGTGAAAAACTGTTTTTT. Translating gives CASSQEQGGGEKLFF.

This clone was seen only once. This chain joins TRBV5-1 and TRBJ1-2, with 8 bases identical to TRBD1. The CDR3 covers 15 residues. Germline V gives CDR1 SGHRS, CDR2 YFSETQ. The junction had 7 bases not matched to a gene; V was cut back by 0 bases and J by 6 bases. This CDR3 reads CASSLEAGGDDGYTF. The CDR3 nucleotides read TGCGCCAGCAGCTTGGAGGCAGGGGGCGACGATGGCTACACCTTC.